The rows below give T cell receptor beta chains drawn from one sample of a study of early T cells in non-severe SARS-CoV-2 infection. TCRdb re-derived calls from the 5' RACE reads in MiXCR, one entry per CDR3 protein. The data hold approximately 40,000 distinct CDR3 sequences, with approximately 6.1% observed a single time. The sequences come from whole blood, collected at baseline. The receptors originated from an adult who was a healthcare worker with PCR-confirmed SARS-CoV-2 infection or an uninfected control (not recorded which). The CDR3 runs from the conserved cysteine through the conserved F or W. The order of the fields is J gene, V gene, D gene, clone size, CDR3 protein, CDR3 DNA. The D gene is left open where the match is weak. Size tells how often a clone was seen (once, few, many) or the class of an expanded clone, and some rows leave it out.

>TRBJ2-1|TRBV6-5|.|few
CASSYVERDEQFF
TGTGCCAGCAGTTACGTCGAGAGGGATGAGCAGTTCTTC
>TRBJ2-5|TRBV7-6|.|many
CASSLGSETQYF
TGTGCCAGCAGCTTAGGTTCGGAGACCCAGTACTTC
>TRBJ2-7|TRBV5-1|.|.
CASSLAQGGYEQYF
TGCGCCAGCAGCTTGGCCCAGGGGGGCTACGAGCAGTACTTC
>TRBJ1-1|TRBV6-1|.|.
CASGRKNTEAFF
TGTGCCAGCGGCAGGAAAAACACTGAAGCTTTCTTT
>TRBJ2-7|TRBV29-1|.|few
CSVTFTYEQYF
TGCAGCGTTACTTTCACCTACGAGCAGTACTTC
>TRBJ2-7|TRBV20-1|TRBD2|many
CSARPGGGASGRRSSYEQYF
TGCAGTGCTAGGCCCGGCGGTGGGGCTAGCGGAAGAAGGAGCTCCTACGAGCAGTACTTC
>TRBJ2-3|TRBV20-1|.|.
CSARVLGRLATDTQYF
TGCAGTGCTAGGGTCCTAGGGCGATTGGCGACAGATACGCAGTATTTT
>TRBJ2-7|TRBV4-2|.|few
CASSQETESSYEQYF
TGTGCCAGCAGCCAAGAGACAGAGAGCTCCTACGAGCAGTACTTC
>TRBJ1-1|TRBV11-1|TRBD1|few
CASSSTQGADTEAFF
TGTGCCAGCAGCTCCACACAGGGGGCAGACACTGAAGCTTTCTTT
>TRBJ1-1|TRBV7-2|.|many
CASSRGMNTEAFF
TGTGCCAGCAGCCGGGGCATGAACACTGAAGCTTTCTTT
>TRBJ2-1|TRBV12-3/TRBV12-4|.|.
CASSWGGHEQFF
TGTGCCAGCAGCTGGGGGGGGCATGAGCAGTTCTTC
>TRBJ2-5|TRBV7-6|TRBD1|few
CASSPRTGGETQYF
TGTGCCAGCAGCCCCCGGACAGGGGGGGAGACCCAGTACTTC
>TRBJ2-5|TRBV5-1|.|many
CASRTLGALQETQYF
TGCGCCAGCAGGACCCTGGGAGCGTTACAAGAGACCCAGTACTTC
>TRBJ2-1|TRBV30|TRBD2|many
CACKGTSAYNEQFF
TGTGCCTGTAAGGGGACTAGCGCTTACAATGAGCAGTTCTTC
>TRBJ2-2|TRBV6-5|TRBD1|.
CASRLTGGGTGELFF
TGTGCCAGCAGACTGACAGGGGGCGGGACCGGGGAGCTGTTTTTT
>TRBJ1-1|TRBV6-2/TRBV6-3|.|many
CASSYGSLTEAFF
TGTGCCAGCAGTTACGGCAGTCTGACTGAAGCTTTCTTT
>TRBJ2-3|TRBV20-1|TRBD1|few
CSAREGTGFLVDTQYF
TGCAGTGCTAGGGAGGGGACAGGGTTTTTAGTAGATACGCAGTATTTT
>TRBJ2-7|TRBV12-5|.|.
CAFTWQHAEQYF
TGTGCTTTCACCTGGCAGCATGCGGAGCAGTACTTC
>TRBJ1-6|TRBV20-1|TRBD1|few
CSARDNGRGENSPLHF
TGCAGTGCTAGAGATAATGGCAGGGGGGAAAATTCACCCCTCCACTTT
>TRBJ2-1|TRBV24-1|.|many
CATRSSGTYNEQFF
TGTGCCACCAGGAGTTCCGGGACCTACAATGAGCAGTTCTTC
>TRBJ2-1|TRBV27|.|many
CASSQQGPPRNEQFF
TGTGCCAGCAGCCAACAGGGTCCCCCTCGCAATGAGCAGTTCTTC
>TRBJ2-5|TRBV5-1|TRBD2|many
CASSLAGGETQYF
TGCGCCAGCAGTTTAGCGGGAGGGGAGACCCAGTACTTC
>TRBJ2-1|TRBV18|.|many
CASSPKLGTSYNEQFF
TGTGCCAGCTCACCAAAGTTGGGTACCTCCTACAATGAGCAGTTCTTC
>TRBJ2-7|TRBV5-4|.|few
CASSLGQAGNEQYF
TGTGCCAGCAGCTTGGGACAGGCCGGGAACGAGCAGTACTTC
>TRBJ2-7|TRBV4-2|.|.
CASSQDFSGAYEQYF
TGTGCCAGCAGCCAAGATTTTTCCGGGGCCTACGAGCAGTACTTC
>TRBJ2-5|TRBV12-3/TRBV12-4|.|.
CASRTSEGQYF
TGTGCCAGCAGGACCTCTGAAGGCCAGTACTTC
>TRBJ2-2|TRBV28|.|.
CASENTGELFF
TGTGCCAGCGAAAACACCGGGGAGCTGTTTTTT
>TRBJ1-1|TRBV28|.|few
CASSHQNTEAFF
TGTGCCAGCAGTCACCAGAACACTGAAGCTTTCTTT
>TRBJ2-5|TRBV10-3|.|many
CAIGLPIGTQYF
TGTGCCATCGGACTACCTATAGGGACCCAGTACTTC
>TRBJ1-2|TRBV29-1|.|many
CSVDFPFGDGYTF
TGCAGCGTTGATTTCCCATTCGGGGACGGCTACACCTTC
>TRBJ2-1|TRBV6-2/TRBV6-3|.|.
CASSSRIPTGVYNEQFF
TGTGCCAGCAGTTCCCGAATTCCGACGGGGGTCTACAATGAGCAGTTCTTC
>TRBJ2-3|TRBV12-3/TRBV12-4|.|.
CASSPQSTDTQYF
TGTGCCAGCAGTCCACAGAGCACAGATACGCAGTATTTT
>TRBJ2-7|TRBV7-2|TRBD2|.
CASSPQALGLASGHRYF
TGTGCCAGCAGCCCTCAAGCCCTTGGACTAGCATCTGGGCATCGTTACTTC
>TRBJ1-1|TRBV20-1|.|many
CSAGGETEAFF
TGCAGTGCCGGGGGGGAGACTGAAGCTTTCTTT
>TRBJ2-3|TRBV6-4|TRBD2|few
CASSSGGPVGTQYF
TGTGCCAGCAGTAGCGGGGGGCCAGTGGGTACGCAGTATTTT
>TRBJ2-1|TRBV11-2|.|many
CASSLGVHEQFF
TGTGCCAGCAGCTTAGGGGTACATGAGCAGTTCTTC